The 11 T cell receptor beta chains below come from one sample, sequenced in a study of tumor-infiltrating lymphocytes in primary liver carcinoma. The tissue used was unsorted bulk material of roughly 17-31 mg. RNA and DNA were co-extracted from it with the AllPrep DNA/RNA mini kit. A primer matching the constant region was used to make TCR beta cDNA from 450 to 500 ng of total RNA. ARM-PCR, slightly modified, supplied the TCR beta libraries through three nested multiplex PCR rounds. The first two PCR rounds, roughly 11 cycles each, used TRBV1-TRBV30 forward primers and a C-beta reverse primer. Using its own MiXCR run on the multiplex PCR reads, TCRdb lists one record per CDR3 protein. The data hold 100,000 or so distinct CDR3 sequences, with roughly 69% observed a single time. Sample: liver tumor tissue from sampling region 5. Subset of the sample: tumor region T5, tumor centre. Every receptor here comes from a woman aged 55-70 years with primary liver carcinoma and hepatitis B virus infection.

The V gene is TRBV6-5, the J gene TRBJ1-2, with 12 bases aligning to TRBD1. This CDR3 region has 19 residues. The germline V gene has CDR1 MNHEY and CDR2 SVGAGI. J gave up 2 bases and V 5 bases, and 15 bases lay outside the gene matches. CDR3 sequence: CASSPWGQGARWMNYGYTF. As DNA, the CDR3 is TGTGCCAGCAGTCCCTGGGGACAGGGGGCGCGATGGATGAACTATGGCTACACCTTC.

Remarks on this clonotype: One end of the junction varies from germline; a read error may be responsible. This chain connects TRBV11-3 to TRBJ2-3; no definite D call. The CDR3 is 14 residues long. The germline gives CDR1 SGHNT, CDR2 YENEEA. The DNA for the CDR3 is TGTGCCAATAGCCCAGGTGGTAGCACAGATACGCGGTATTTT. Translated: CANSPGGSTDTRYF.

For this clonotype: A much larger clone is a single base away; this may be a read error. The V and J genes are TRBV5-6 and TRBJ2-6; maybe TRBD1 (5 bases). This CDR3 comprises 16 residues. The germline V gene encodes CDR1 SGHDT and CDR2 YYEEEE. The CDR3 bases are TGTGCCAGCAGCTATCCCGGGTTTTCTGGGGCCGACGTCCTGACTTTC. Protein sequence: CASSYPGFSGADVLTF.

Notes on this clonotype: The conserved closing phenylalanine or tryptophan is absent in this CDR3, likely reflecting a read error. The V call is TRBV29-1, the J call TRBJ2-7, with TRBD1 matching 10 bases. From germline, CDR1 is SQVTM and CDR2 ANQGSEA. There are 12 residues in the CDR3. The CDR3 protein is CIVEDRGREQYL. The CDR3 region has the DNA TGCATCGTTGAAGACAGGGGGCGCGAGCAGTACTTA.

This clonotype appeared a few times. At one boundary the junction diverges from the germline segment, which might be a read error. V and J are TRBV4-2 and TRBJ2-1; 16 nucleotides agree with TRBD2. CDR1 and CDR2 (germline): LGHNA, YNFKEQ. CDR3 size: 19 residues. CDR3 nucleotide sequence: TGTGCCAGCAGCCAAGCCGACGGGACTAGCGGGAGGGCCGACTATGAGCAGCTCTTC. Translated, it gives CASSQADGTSGRADYEQLF.

With regard to this clonotype: A single base separates this from a much larger clone, so it may be a read error. The chain couples TRBV28 to TRBJ1-2; D is perhaps TRBD1 (5 bases). Per the germline V gene, CDR1 is MDHEN and CDR2 is SYDVKM. This CDR3 has 13 residues. CDR3 coding DNA: TGTACCAGCACCTCGGGGCGCCTGGGTGGCTACACCTTC. Translation: CTSTSGRLGGYTF.

The sample holds many counts of this clonotype. The rearrangement links TRBV6-5 to TRBJ2-1, with D unresolved. The V end lost 6 bases, the J end lost 8 bases, and 11 bases lay between the germline ends. Germline lookup yields CDR1 MNHEY and CDR2 SVGAGI. CDR3 length: 12 amino acids. DNA of the CDR3: TGTGCCAGCAGGGCTCCCACCCATGAGCAGTTCTTC. Amino acids: CASRAPTHEQFF.

As for this clonotype: A read error is possible here, since a much larger clone lies one base away. The CDR3 sequence: CASSLAGEVPDTQYF. DNA of the CDR3: TGTGCCAGCAGTTTAGCGGGAGAAGTCCCGGATACGCAGTATTTT. V and J are TRBV28 and TRBJ2-3, with 7 bases fitting TRBD2. CDR1 MDHEN and CDR2 SYDVKM come from the germline V gene. The CDR3 totals 15 residues. V was clipped by 2 bases and J by 6 bases; unmatched bases: 8.

In regard to this clonotype: A much larger clone sits a single nucleotide away, making a read error possible. The chain employs TRBV6-6 and TRBJ2-7; unclear D gene. The V and J ends lost 7 bases and 5 bases respectively, with 18 bases between them. Germline V lookup: CDR1 MNHNY, CDR2 SVGAGI (reference sequence). The CDR3 loop spans 14 amino acids. CDR3 sequence: CASTFTRSPHEQYF. The CDR3 DNA sequence: TGTGCCAGCACCTTCACCCGTTCCCCCCACGAGCAGTACTTC.

The rearrangement uses TRBV24-1 and TRBJ2-1, with unresolved D. Germline V CDR1 and CDR2: KGHDR, SFDVKD. The CDR3 contains 13 residues. V shed 4 bases and J shed 3 bases, with 6 bases lying between them. The CDR3 DNA follows: TGTGCCACCAGTGACCGAGACTACAATGAGCAGTTCTTC. Its translation is CATSDRDYNEQFF.

As to this clonotype: The conserved phenylalanine or tryptophan is not found at the CDR3 terminus, so this likely reflects a read error. Because the CDR3's place on the DNA is in doubt, the DNA is left out and the CDR3 is given as listed by TCRdb. V and J are TRBV29-1 and TRBJ1-2. The CDR3 totals 11 residues, both ends included. Germline V gives CDR1 SQVTM, CDR2 ANQGSEA. CDR3 loop: CSVVQDYGHTL.